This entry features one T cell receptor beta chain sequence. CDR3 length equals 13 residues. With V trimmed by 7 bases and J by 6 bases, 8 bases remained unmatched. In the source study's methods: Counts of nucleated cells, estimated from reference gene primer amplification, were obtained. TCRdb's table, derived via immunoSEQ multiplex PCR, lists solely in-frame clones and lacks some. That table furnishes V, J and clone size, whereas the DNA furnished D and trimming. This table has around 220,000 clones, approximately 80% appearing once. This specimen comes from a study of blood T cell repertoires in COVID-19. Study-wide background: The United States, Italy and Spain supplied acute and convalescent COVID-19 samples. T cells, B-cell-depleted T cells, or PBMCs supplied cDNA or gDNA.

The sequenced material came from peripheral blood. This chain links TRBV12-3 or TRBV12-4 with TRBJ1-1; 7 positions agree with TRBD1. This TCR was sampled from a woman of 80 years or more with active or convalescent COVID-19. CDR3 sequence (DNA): TGTGCCAGCACCCTGACAGGGTTGGCTGAAGCTTTCTTT. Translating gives CASTLTGLAEAFF.